This entry lists 23 T cell receptor beta chains sequenced from one sample in a study of naive and memory T cell subsets. These receptors lack a known antigen. An equimolar mix of two oligonucleotides served as the beta constant-region primer for TRBC1 and TRBC2. Four rounds of PCR amplified the ligated cDNA using nested alpha and beta constant-region primers plus SP2. TCRdb re-analysed the UMI-ligation and nested PCR reads in MiXCR, keeping a single row per CDR3 protein. The data contain about 150,000 distinct CDR3 sequences, about 23% of them singletons. Broader study findings: Possibly reflecting memory cells re-expressing CD45RA, a few larger clonotypes occurred in naive repertoires, especially CD8.

The specimen sequenced was naive CD4+ T cells from blood. Every receptor here comes from a human donor in good health.

The chain combines TRBV3-1 with TRBJ2-2, with D perhaps given as TRBD1 or TRBD2 (5 bases each). CDR1 is LGHDT and CDR2 is YNNKEL in the germline V gene (reference sequence). CDR3 length: 19 amino acids. V lost 0 bases, J lost 0 bases, and 17 bases lay in between. CDR3 DNA: TGTGCCAGCAGCCAAGAGTACGGGGCGGGCCGCCCGAACACCGGGGAGCTGTTTTTT. Amino acids: CASSQEYGAGRPNTGELFF. Supplemented by reference TRBV3-1 and TRBJ2-2, the full variable domain reads DTAVSQTPKYLVTQMGNDKSIKCEQNLGHDTMYWYKQDSKKFLKIMFSYNNKELIINETVPNRFSPKSPDKAHLNLHINSLELGDSAVYFCASSQEYGAGRPNTGELFFGEGSRLTVL.

This clonotype showed up just a few times. V usage is TRBV10-3 and J usage is TRBJ2-1, with 12 positions matching TRBD2. With 4 bases clipped from V and 6 bases from J, the junction kept 4 bases outside the gene matches. Per germline, CDR1 ENHRY and CDR2 SYGVKD. CDR3 length equals 15 residues. The CDR3 loop is CAISGRTSGTNEQFF. CDR3 DNA sequence: TGTGCCATCAGTGGGAGGACTAGCGGGACCAATGAGCAGTTCTTC.

J is TRBJ2-7 and V is TRBV5-5; TRBD1 might be the D (6 bases). This CDR3 comprises 15 residues. The germline V gene encodes CDR1 SGHKS and CDR2 YYEKEE (reference sequence). V was trimmed by 0 bases and J by 2 bases, leaving 12 bases between them. CDR3 nucleotide sequence: TGTGCCAGCAGCTTGGGGCAGGGACAAACCTACGAGCAGTACTTC. This gives the protein CASSLGQGQTYEQYF.

The chain has TRBV6-5 and TRBJ1-6; possibly TRBD1 for D (5 bases). Germline V gives CDR1 MNHEY, CDR2 SVGAGI. Trimming removed 2 bases at V and 5 bases at J, with 13 bases between. The CDR3 spans 16 residues. As DNA, the CDR3 is TGTGCCAGCAGTTACAGTAGATGGGGGAATAATTCACCCCTCCACTTT. Its translation: CASSYSRWGNNSPLHF.

CDR3 protein: CASLRGNQPQHF. The CDR3 DNA follows: TGTGCCAGCCTCAGGGGAAATCAGCCCCAGCATTTT. This chain connects TRBV28 to TRBJ1-5, with a possible D match to TRBD1 (6 bases). This CDR3 contains 12 residues. Trimming shortened V by 8 bases and J by 4 bases, and 9 bases separated the two germline ends. From germline, CDR1 is MDHEN and CDR2 SYDVKM.

This rearrangement joins TRBV30 to TRBJ2-3, with TRBD1 identical over 9 bases. The germline V gene encodes CDR1 GTSNPN and CDR2 SVGIG (reference sequence). The CDR3 is 13 amino acids. The J segment lost 9 bases and the V segment lost 4 bases, leaving 8 bases of the junction unmatched. The CDR3 DNA reads as TGTGCCTGGACCGGGACAGGGACGCGAACGCAGTATTTT. It translates to CAWTGTGTRTQYF.

The V and J genes are TRBV5-1 and TRBJ2-1, with TRBD2 as a possible D gene (6 bases). The CDR3 sequence is 16 residues long. Trimming removed 0 bases from V and 3 bases from J, with 13 bases in between. Germline-derived CDR1 and CDR2 are SGHRS and YFSETQ. CDR3 region: CASSLVAGSNYNEQFF. DNA for the CDR3: TGCGCCAGCAGCTTGGTTGCGGGATCCAACTACAATGAGCAGTTCTTC.

This chain joins TRBV28 and TRBJ1-4; 8 positions agree with TRBD1. The CDR3 spans 15 residues. With 4 bases clipped from V and 8 bases from J, the junction kept 9 bases outside the gene matches. The germline V gene encodes CDR1 MDHEN and CDR2 SYDVKM. In DNA form, the CDR3 reads TGTGCCAGCAGTTCACCCCAGGGGGCTGTAGAAAAACTGTTTTTT. It translates to CASSSPQGAVEKLFF.

The chain links TRBV6-2 or TRBV6-3 to TRBJ1-1; D gene uncertain. The germline V and J ends were trimmed by 2 bases and 5 bases, with 12 bases remaining between them. CDR1 and CDR2 (germline): MNHEY, SVGEGT. This CDR3 is built from 14 residues. The CDR3 loop is CASSYPPMRTEAFF. In DNA, the CDR3 is TGTGCCAGCAGTTACCCCCCTATGCGGACTGAAGCTTTCTTT.

The V call is TRBV25-1, the J call TRBJ2-5, with TRBD2 matching 9 bases. The germline V gene has CDR1 MGHDK and CDR2 SYGVNS. V dropped 1 base and J dropped 5; count of bases not matched to a gene: 17. This CDR3 region has 19 residues. The CDR3 region is CASSESGGLAGTPGETQYF. The CDR3 nucleotides are TGTGCCAGCAGTGAATCTGGGGGTCTAGCGGGAACCCCAGGGGAGACCCAGTACTTC.

The V and J genes are TRBV7-6 and TRBJ2-5; the match to TRBD2 covers 12 bases. CDR3 length equals 16 residues. Germline CDR1 reads SGHVS; CDR2 reads FNYEAQ. Unmatched junction bases numbered 7, after V lost 4 bases and J lost 4 bases. The CDR3 reads CASSSMTSGRRETQYF. CDR3 nucleotide sequence: TGTGCCAGCAGCTCCATGACTAGCGGGAGAAGAGAGACCCAGTACTTC.

V gene TRBV12-3 or TRBV12-4 combines with J gene TRBJ1-2, with 7 bases lining up with TRBD1. Trimming cost V 6 bases and J 2 bases; bases outside gene matches: 12. The CDR3 has 16 residues. The chain's CDR3 is CASSLRQGQVNYGYTF. For the CDR3, the DNA is TGTGCCAGCAGCCTCAGACAGGGACAAGTAAACTATGGCTACACCTTC.

This clonotype showed up just a few times. The chain uses TRBV3-1 and TRBJ1-2; 11 bases agree with TRBD1. Germline V gene sequence: CDR1 LGHDT, CDR2 YNNKEL (reference sequence). The CDR3 loop spans 16 amino acids. Trimming cost V 5 bases and J 2 bases; bases outside gene matches: 7. CDR3 nucleotide sequence: TGTGCCAGCAGCTGGGACAGGGGGAGAGAAAACTATGGCTACACCTTC. Protein: CASSWDRGRENYGYTF.

This sequence joins TRBV5-1 and TRBJ1-6; D gene unclear. V was clipped by 0 bases and J by 8 bases, with 3 bases between them. The CDR3 runs to 12 residues. Germline loops: CDR1 SGHRS, CDR2 YFSETQ. This CDR3 is CASSLGDSPLHF. CDR3 nucleotides: TGCGCCAGCAGCTTGGGGGATTCACCCCTCCACTTT.

The chain recombines TRBV20-1 with TRBJ1-4; no clear D. Germline assignment: CDR1 DFQATT and CDR2 SNEGSKA (reference sequence). The CDR3 is 13 amino acids. The ends were cut back, 3 bases at V and 7 bases at J, with 12 bases in the middle. Here the CDR3 reads CSARFGSFEKLFF. The DNA of the CDR3 is TGCAGTGCTAGGTTCGGGTCTTTTGAAAAACTGTTTTTT.

This clonotype was seen a few times. The rearrangement joins TRBV20-1 to TRBJ2-3; 15 nucleotides agree with TRBD2. CDR3 size: 17 residues. CDR1 and CDR2 from the germline V gene are DFQATT and SNEGSKA (reference sequence). Trimming at V came to 2 bases and at J to 9 bases, leaving 12 bases not matched to a gene. The CDR3 region is CSARTPGLAGGPNTQYF. CDR3 in DNA: TGCAGTGCTAGAACTCCCGGACTAGCGGGAGGGCCGAACACGCAGTATTTT.

The genes are TRBV12-3 or TRBV12-4 and TRBJ1-1; D not resolved. The ends were cut back, 7 bases at V and 1 base at J, with 4 bases in the middle. CDR3 length: 11 residues. CDR3 nucleotides: TGTGCCAGCATTAAGAACACTGAAGCTTTCTTT. Protein sequence: CASIKNTEAFF.

This clonotype was observed at least ten times. The genes are TRBV20-1 and TRBJ2-1; D remains unclear. Germline V gives CDR1 DFQATT, CDR2 SNEGSKA (reference sequence). V was shortened by 6 bases and J by 11 bases, with 14 bases between the two germline ends. The CDR3 has 11 residues. CDR3 sequence: CSAILRSQQFF. The CDR3 bases are TGCAGTGCCATCCTCCGGTCCCAGCAGTTCTTC.

The table lists this clonotype with many counts. The rearrangement links TRBV20-1 to TRBJ1-5; 9 bases fit TRBD1. Per germline, CDR1 DFQATT and CDR2 SNEGSKA (reference sequence). The CDR3 extends over 17 amino acids. Losses at the gene ends were 0 bases for V and 6 bases for J; bases not matched to a gene: 12. The CDR3 DNA reads as TGCAGTGCTAGAGATTCCCTGGGGGGACAGGGAGGTCAGCCCCAGCATTTT. It translates to CSARDSLGGQGGQPQHF.

This clonotype was picked up a small number of times. V gene TRBV6-5 combines with J gene TRBJ2-7, with 8 bases aligning to TRBD2. The CDR3 length is 16 residues. The junction had 13 bases not matched to a gene; V was cut back by 6 bases and J by 3 bases. Germline lookup yields CDR1 MNHEY and CDR2 SVGAGI. In DNA form, the CDR3 reads TGTGCCAGCAGCCCTCCCCGACTAGCGAAATACTACGAGCAGTACTTC. It yields the protein CASSPPRLAKYYEQYF.

This clonotype was picked up a small number of times. The gene calls are TRBV6-5 and TRBJ1-1; D gene unclear. Deletions cut 6 bases from V and 10 bases from J, with 15 bases between. CDR3 size: 12 residues. Germline assignment: CDR1 MNHEY and CDR2 SVGAGI. The CDR3 here is CASSTLGGRAFF. CDR3 in DNA: TGTGCCAGCAGCACCCTGGGAGGGAGAGCTTTCTTT.

This clonotype has ten or more counts. This chain joins TRBV6-2 or TRBV6-3 and TRBJ2-1, with TRBD1 identical over 10 bases. Per germline, CDR1 MNHEY and CDR2 SVGEGT. CDR3 length: 18 amino acids. Trimming took 5 bases from V and 2 from J; bases not matched to a gene: 12. In DNA form, the CDR3 reads TGTGCCAGCAGTGACACAGAAGCCGGGACAGGGGCCTACAATGAGCAGTTCTTC. As protein: CASSDTEAGTGAYNEQFF.

The rearrangement uses TRBV5-1 and TRBJ2-5, with a possible D match to TRBD1 (6 bases). V lost 3 bases and J lost 2, with 11 bases in between. Germline V CDR1 and CDR2: SGHRS, YFSETQ. The CDR3 has 14 amino acids. In DNA form, the CDR3 reads TGCGCCAGCAGCTCGCTCACAGGGCAAGAGACCCAGTACTTC. Its translation is CASSSLTGQETQYF.